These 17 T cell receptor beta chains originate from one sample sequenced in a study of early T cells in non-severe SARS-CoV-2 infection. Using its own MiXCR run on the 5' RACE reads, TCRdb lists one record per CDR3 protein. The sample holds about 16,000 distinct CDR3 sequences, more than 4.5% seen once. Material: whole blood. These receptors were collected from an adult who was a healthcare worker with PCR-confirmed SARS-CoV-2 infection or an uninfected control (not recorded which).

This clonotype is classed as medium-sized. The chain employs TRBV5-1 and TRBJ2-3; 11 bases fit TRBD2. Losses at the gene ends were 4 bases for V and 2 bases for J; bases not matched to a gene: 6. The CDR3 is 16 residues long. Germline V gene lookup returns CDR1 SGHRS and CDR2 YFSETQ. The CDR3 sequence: CASSPRLAGSTDTQYF. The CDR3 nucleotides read TGCGCCAGCAGCCCGCGACTAGCGGGATCCACAGATACGCAGTATTTT. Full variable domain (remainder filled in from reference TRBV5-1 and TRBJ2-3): KAGVTQTPRYLIKTRGQQVTLSCSPISGHRSVSWYQQTPGQGLQFLFEYFSETQRNKGNFPGRFSGRQFSNSRSEMNVSTLELGDSALYLCASSPRLAGSTDTQYFGPGTRLTVL.

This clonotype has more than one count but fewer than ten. This chain's CDR3 is CASSFTSGAYGEQFF. CDR3 nucleotide sequence: TGTGCCAGCAGCTTTACTAGCGGAGCATATGGTGAGCAGTTCTTC. The J gene is TRBJ2-1, the V gene TRBV14, with 8 nucleotides matching TRBD2. CDR1 is SGHDN, CDR2 FVKESK, per germline. With V trimmed by 5 bases and J by 9 bases, 12 bases remained unmatched. The CDR3 length is 15 residues.

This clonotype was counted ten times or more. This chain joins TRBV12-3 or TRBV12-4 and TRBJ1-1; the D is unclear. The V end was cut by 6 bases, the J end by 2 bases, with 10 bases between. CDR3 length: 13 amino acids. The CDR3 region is CASRTLINTEAFF. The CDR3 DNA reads TGTGCCAGCAGGACACTTATCAACACTGAAGCTTTCTTT.

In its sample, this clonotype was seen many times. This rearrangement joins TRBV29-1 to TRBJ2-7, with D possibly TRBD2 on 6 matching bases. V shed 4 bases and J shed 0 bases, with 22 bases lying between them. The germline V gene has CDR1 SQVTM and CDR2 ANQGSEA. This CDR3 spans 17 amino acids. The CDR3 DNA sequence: TGCAGCGTTGGGGACCGCCGGACTACCGTTAACTCCTACGAGCAGTACTTC. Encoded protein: CSVGDRRTTVNSYEQYF.

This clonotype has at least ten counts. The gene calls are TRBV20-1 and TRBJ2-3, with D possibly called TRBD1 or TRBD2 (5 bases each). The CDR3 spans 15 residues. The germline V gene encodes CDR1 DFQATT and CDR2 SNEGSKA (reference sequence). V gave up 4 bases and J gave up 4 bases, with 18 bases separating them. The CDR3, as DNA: TGCAGTGCTAATGGCGGCAGGGAGTGGGCAGATACGCAGTATTTT. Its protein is CSANGGREWADTQYF.

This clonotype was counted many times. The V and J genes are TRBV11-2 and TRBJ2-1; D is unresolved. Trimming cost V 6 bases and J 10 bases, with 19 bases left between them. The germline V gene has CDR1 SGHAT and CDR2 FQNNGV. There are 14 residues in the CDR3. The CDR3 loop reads CASSPAPQSQEQFF. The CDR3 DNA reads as TGTGCCAGCAGTCCTGCCCCCCAATCTCAGGAGCAGTTCTTC.

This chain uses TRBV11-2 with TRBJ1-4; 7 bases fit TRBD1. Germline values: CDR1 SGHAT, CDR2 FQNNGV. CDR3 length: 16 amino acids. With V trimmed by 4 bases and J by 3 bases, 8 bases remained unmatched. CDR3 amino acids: CASSSFTGTANEKLFF. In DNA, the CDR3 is TGTGCCAGCAGCTCCTTCACGGGGACAGCTAATGAAAAACTGTTTTTT.

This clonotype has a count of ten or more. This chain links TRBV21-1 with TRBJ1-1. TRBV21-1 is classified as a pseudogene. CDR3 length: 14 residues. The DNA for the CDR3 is TGTGCCAGCAGCAAAAGGCCTTGCCCCACTGAAGCTTTCTTT. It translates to CASSKRPCPTEAFF.

The CDR3 is CASSLGNSPLHF. The CDR3 nucleotides are TGTGCCAGCAGCTTGGGCAATTCACCCCTCCACTTT. The genes are TRBV7-3 and TRBJ1-6; D ambiguous. The ends were cut back, 3 bases at V and 7 bases at J, with 4 bases in the middle. CDR1 SGHTA and CDR2 FQGTGA come from the germline V gene. The CDR3 is 12 residues long.

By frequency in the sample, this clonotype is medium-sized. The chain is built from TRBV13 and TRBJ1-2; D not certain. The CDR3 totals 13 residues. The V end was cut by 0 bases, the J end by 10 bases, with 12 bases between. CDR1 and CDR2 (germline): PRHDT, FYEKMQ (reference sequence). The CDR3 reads CASSLGQDIHYTF. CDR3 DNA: TGTGCCAGCAGCTTAGGGCAGGATATTCACTACACCTTC.

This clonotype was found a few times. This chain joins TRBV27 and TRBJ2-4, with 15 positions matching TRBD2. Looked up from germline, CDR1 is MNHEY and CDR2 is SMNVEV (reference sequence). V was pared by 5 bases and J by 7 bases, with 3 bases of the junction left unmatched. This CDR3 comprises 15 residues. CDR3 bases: TGTGCCAGCAGTCCGGGGACTAGCGGGAGGAACATTCAGTACTTC. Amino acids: CASSPGTSGRNIQYF.

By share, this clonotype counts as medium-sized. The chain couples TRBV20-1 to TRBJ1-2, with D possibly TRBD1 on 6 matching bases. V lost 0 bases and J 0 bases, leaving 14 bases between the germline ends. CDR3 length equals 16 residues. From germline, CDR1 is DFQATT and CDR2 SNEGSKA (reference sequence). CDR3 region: CSARDPSTGSNYGYTF. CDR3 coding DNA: TGCAGTGCTAGAGACCCTTCGACAGGTTCTAACTATGGCTACACCTTC.

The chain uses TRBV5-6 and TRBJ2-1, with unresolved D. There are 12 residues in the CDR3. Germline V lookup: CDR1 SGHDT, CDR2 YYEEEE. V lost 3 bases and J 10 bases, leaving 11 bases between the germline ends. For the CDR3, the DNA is TGTGCCAGCAGCTCGGTCCGCCAGGAGCAGTTCTTC. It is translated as CASSSVRQEQFF.

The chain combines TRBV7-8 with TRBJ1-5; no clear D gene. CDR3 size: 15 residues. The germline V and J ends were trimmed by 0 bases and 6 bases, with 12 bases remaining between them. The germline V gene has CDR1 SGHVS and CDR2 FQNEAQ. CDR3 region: CASSLALGSSQPQHF. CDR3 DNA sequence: TGTGCCAGCAGCTTAGCGCTGGGGTCAAGTCAGCCCCAGCATTTT.

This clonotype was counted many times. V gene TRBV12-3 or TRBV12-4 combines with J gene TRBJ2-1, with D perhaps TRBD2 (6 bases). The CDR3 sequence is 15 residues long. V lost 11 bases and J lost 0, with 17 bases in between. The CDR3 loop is CASQGTPSSYNEQFF. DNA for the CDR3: TGTGCCTCCCAAGGGACTCCCAGCTCCTACAATGAGCAGTTCTTC.

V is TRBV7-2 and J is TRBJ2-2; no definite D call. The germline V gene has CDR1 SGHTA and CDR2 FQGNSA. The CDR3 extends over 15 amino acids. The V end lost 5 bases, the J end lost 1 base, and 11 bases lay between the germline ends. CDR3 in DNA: TGTGCCAGCAGCGCCTTGCGACAGAACACCGGGGAGCTGTTTTTT. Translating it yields CASSALRQNTGELFF.

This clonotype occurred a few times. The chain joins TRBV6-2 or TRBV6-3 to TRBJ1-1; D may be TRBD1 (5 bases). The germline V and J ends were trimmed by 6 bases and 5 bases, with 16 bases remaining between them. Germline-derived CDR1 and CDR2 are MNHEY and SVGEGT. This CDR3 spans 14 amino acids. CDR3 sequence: CASSPQGRRTEAFF. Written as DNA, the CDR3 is TGTGCCAGCAGCCCCCAGGGTCGGAGGACTGAAGCTTTCTTT.